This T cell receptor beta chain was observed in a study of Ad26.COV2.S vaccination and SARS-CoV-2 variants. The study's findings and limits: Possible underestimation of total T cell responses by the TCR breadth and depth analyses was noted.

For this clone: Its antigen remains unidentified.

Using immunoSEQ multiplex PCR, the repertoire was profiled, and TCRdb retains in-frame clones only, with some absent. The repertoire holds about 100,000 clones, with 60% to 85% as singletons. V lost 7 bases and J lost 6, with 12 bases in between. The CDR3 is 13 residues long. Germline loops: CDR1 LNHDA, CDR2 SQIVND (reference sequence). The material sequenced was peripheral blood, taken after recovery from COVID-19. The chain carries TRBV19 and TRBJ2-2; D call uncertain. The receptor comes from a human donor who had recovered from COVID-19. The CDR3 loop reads CASISESAGELFF. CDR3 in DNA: TGTGCCAGTATTTCGGAATCGGCCGGGGAGCTGTTTTTT. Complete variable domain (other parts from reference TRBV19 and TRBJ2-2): DGGITQSPKYLFRKEGQNVTLSCEQNLNHDAMYWYRQDPGQGLRLIYYSQIVNDFQKGDIAEGYSVSREKKESFPLTVTSAQKNPTAFYLCASISESAGELFFGEGSRLTVL.